This section outlines one T cell receptor beta chain sequence together with its context. Antigen unknown. A much larger clone is a single base away; this may be a read error. Researchers took RNA transcripts and amplified the TCR beta CDR3 regions from them. The HTBI set primed first-round TCR CDR3 RT-PCR. TCRdb fed the multiplex PCR reads into MiXCR, producing one record per CDR3 protein. The table records 450,000 to 700,000 distinct CDR3 sequences, about 45% of them present only once. This entry is derived from a study of T cells in Graves' hyperthyroidism and ophthalmopathy. Study-level points and caveats: Among clonotypes expanded in thyroid above 0.001, most were also found in blood. The model forecast ophthalmopathy, anticipating it by a median around 6.5 months before onset.

Trimming took 3 bases from V and 1 from J, leaving 7 bases between them. This CDR3 spans 13 amino acids. CDR1 LGHDT and CDR2 YNNKEL come from the germline V gene (reference sequence). Hyperthyroidism of Graves' type that showed no ophthalmopathy progression within 18 months was stable. Sequencing input: peripheral blood or thyroid tissue (not recorded which). The rearrangement uses TRBV3-1 and TRBJ2-7; D call uncertain. The TCR comes from a woman aged 18-29 years with Graves' hyperthyroidism. The CDR3 DNA is TGTGCCAGCAGCCACGTGCGGTCCTACGAGCAGTACTTC. Protein sequence: CASSHVRSYEQYF.